The present entry profiles one T cell receptor beta chain with its context. The antigen it recognizes is unknown. Qualities for individual bases were not recorded, and no much larger clone is one base off. TCR beta VDJ combination and CDR3 sequence profiling used genomic DNA as the template. An Illumina HiSeq 2000 was the platform used for TCR repertoire sequencing. As for the authors' bioinformatics: Repertoires were assessed using TRBV/TRBJ rearrangement plots, CDR3 size and DJ length profiles, and Simpson's diversity index. The most abundant DNA sequence in the deep sequencing data was taken as the immunodominant clone. CDR3 amino acid sequences were screened for sharing across subjects and were compared with published repertoires and the VDJdb database. The raw public reads went through TCRdb reprocessing: fastp at Q25, MiXCR clone calling, in-frame beta chains kept. A single entry per CDR3 protein holds the most common genes and DNA from its merged rows. For this entry, the V and J calls and clone size follow TCRdb and not the study's own pipeline. Here the sample has about 150,000 distinct CDR3 sequences; around 47% occur a single time. The ten largest clones take up roughly 3.5% of the sample.

The patients picked for sequencing were ones in whom flow cytometry had shown an expansion of CD8+CD57+ cells. Severe acquired aplastic anemia was diagnosed in all patients according to International Study of Aplastic Anemia and Agranulocytosis and Camitta criteria. No therapy had been received by the patients at the time of blood sampling. The study deep-sequenced TCR repertoires of sorted CD4+ and CD8+ blood T cells from severe aplastic anemia patients and healthy subjects. Patients were enrolled in the USA under clinicaltrials.gov protocols 00001620, 01623167, 00001397, 00071045, 00081523 and 00961064. Ficoll-Paque density gradient centrifugation was used to isolate peripheral blood mononuclear cells. Before DNA extraction, CD4+ and CD8+ T cells were sorted by FACS or by magnetic beads. This entry comes from a study of CD8+CD57+ T cells in acquired aplastic anemia (dated by TCRdb to the late 2010s). Notes on the research overall: DNA extracted from sorted CD4+ and CD8+ cells had a mean of about 3.3 ug, with a range of roughly 0.19 to 27.4 ug. A CD8+CD57+ expansion meant a frequency higher than the mean frequency seen in healthy subjects.

A distance of 9 bases separates the germline ends of V and J, which lose 5 bases and 0 bases respectively. Measured from the cysteine to the phenylalanine, the CDR3 is 13 residues long. The entry retains the CDR3 DNA only, 39 bases that are in frame from base 1. The germline V gene (reference sequence) yields SGHNT for CDR1 and YYREEE for CDR2. What the research found in general, with its limitations: Patients and healthy controls showed no significant difference in CD8+ Simpson's diversity (P=0.060). Fewer than 30 CD8+ CDR3 sequences were found in both patients and controls but appeared to be highly expressed in patients and within the immunodominant clones of the patients.

This TCR was recovered from a human donor with aplastic anemia. The rearranged chain carries TRBV5-4 and TRBJ2-7; the D gene cannot be resolved reliably. Sequencing was carried out using sorted CD4+, CD8+, or CD8+CD57+ T cells (not recorded which) from PBMCs. The CDR3 region: CASRPTPSYEQYF. The nucleotide sequence reads as follows: TGTGCCAGCAGGCCGACACCCTCCTACGAGCAGTACTTC.